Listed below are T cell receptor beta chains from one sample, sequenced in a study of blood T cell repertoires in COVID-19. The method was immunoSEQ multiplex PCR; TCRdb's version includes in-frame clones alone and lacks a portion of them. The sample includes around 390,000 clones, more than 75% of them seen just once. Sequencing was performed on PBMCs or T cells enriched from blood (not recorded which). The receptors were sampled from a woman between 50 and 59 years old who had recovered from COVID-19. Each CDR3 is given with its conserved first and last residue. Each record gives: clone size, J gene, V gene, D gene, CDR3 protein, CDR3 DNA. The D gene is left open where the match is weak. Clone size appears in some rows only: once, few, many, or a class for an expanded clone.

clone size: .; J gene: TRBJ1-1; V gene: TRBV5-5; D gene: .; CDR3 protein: CASSLGRRNTEAFF; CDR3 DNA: TGTGCCAGCAGCTTGGGCCGGAGGAACACTGAAGCTTTCTTT
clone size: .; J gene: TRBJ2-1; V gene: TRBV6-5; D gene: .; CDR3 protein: CATGADTYNEQFF; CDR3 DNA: TGTGCCACAGGGGCAGACACCTACAATGAGCAGTTCTTC
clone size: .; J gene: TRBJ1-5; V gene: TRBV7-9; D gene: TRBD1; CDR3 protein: CASSLGQGPQPQHF; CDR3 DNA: TGTGCCAGCAGCTTAGGACAGGGACCCCAGCCCCAGCATTTT
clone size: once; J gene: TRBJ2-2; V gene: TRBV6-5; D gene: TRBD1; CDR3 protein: CAIRQGALLGELFF; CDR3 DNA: TGTGCCATTCGACAGGGGGCGCTTCTCGGGGAGCTGTTTTTT
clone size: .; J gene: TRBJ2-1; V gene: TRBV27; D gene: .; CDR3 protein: CASASGGAYEQFF; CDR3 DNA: TGTGCCAGCGCAAGTGGGGGGGCCTATGAGCAGTTCTTC
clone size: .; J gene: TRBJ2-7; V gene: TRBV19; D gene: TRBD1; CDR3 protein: CASSPGTGSSYEQYF; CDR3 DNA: TGTGCCAGTAGCCCCGGGACAGGGTCATCCTACGAGCAGTACTTC
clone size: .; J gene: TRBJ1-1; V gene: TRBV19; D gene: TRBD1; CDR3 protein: CATTRLGGAAEAFF; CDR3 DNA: TGTGCCACAACCCGCTTAGGGGGCGCCGCTGAAGCTTTCTTT
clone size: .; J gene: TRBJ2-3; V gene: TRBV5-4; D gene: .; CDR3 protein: CASSSEGPGTDTQYF; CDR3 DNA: TGTGCCAGCAGCTCGGAGGGTCCGGGCACAGATACGCAGTATTTT
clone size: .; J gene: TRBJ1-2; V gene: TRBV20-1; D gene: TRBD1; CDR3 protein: CSGGGYYGYTF; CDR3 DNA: TGCAGTGGAGGGGGCTACTATGGCTACACCTTC
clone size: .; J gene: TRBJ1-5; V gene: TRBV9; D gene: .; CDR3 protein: CASSVAGQWNQPQHF; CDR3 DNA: TGTGCCAGCAGCGTAGCTGGGCAGTGGAATCAGCCCCAGCATTTT
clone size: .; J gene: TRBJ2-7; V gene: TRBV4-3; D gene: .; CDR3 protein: CASSQDGGALSYEQYF; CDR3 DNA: TGCGCCAGCAGCCAAGATGGGGGGGCCCTCTCTTACGAGCAGTACTTC